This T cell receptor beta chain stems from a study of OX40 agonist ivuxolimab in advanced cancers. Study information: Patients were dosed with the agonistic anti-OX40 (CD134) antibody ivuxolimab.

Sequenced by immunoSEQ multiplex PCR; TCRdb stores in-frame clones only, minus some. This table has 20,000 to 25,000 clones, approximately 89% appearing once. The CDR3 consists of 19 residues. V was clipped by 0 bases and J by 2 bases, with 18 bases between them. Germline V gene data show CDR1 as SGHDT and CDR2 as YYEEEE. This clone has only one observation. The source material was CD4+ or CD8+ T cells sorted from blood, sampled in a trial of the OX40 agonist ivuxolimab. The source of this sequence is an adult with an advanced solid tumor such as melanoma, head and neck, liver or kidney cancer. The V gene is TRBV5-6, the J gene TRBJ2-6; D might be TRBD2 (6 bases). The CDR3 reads CASSLVKRGGRTGANVLTF. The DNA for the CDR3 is TGTGCCAGCAGCTTGGTCAAACGAGGAGGGCGAACTGGGGCCAACGTCCTGACTTTC. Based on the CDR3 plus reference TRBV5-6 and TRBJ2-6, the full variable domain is DAGVTQSPTHLIKTRGQQVTLRCSPKSGHDTVSWYQQALGQGPQFIFQYYEEEERQRGNFPDRFSGHQFPNYSSELNVNALLLGDSALYLCASSLVKRGGRTGANVLTFGAGSRLTVL.